These T cell receptor beta chains were read from a single sample in a study of blood T cell repertoires in COVID-19. Data came from immunoSEQ multiplex PCR; TCRdb stores just in-frame clones and leaves some out. The table shows some 190,000 clones, with 86% occurring only once. Sequenced sample: PBMCs or T cells enriched from blood (not recorded which). These TCRs come from a woman aged 40 to 50 in a cohort exposed to, infected with or recovered from COVID-19 (not recorded which). CDR3s include the opening cysteine and the closing phenylalanine or tryptophan. Some rows mark clone size as missing; the rest say once, few, many or name a class of expanded clone.

clone size: once
V gene: TRBV21-1
J gene: TRBJ1-1
CDR3 protein: CASSKGANTEAFF

clone size: .
V gene: TRBV14
J gene: TRBJ2-1
CDR3 protein: CASSQAHGRGTYNEQFF

clone size: .
V gene: TRBV19
J gene: TRBJ1-1
CDR3 protein: CASSIGRQGPRNTEAFF

clone size: few
V gene: TRBV5-1
J gene: TRBJ2-7
CDR3 protein: CASTIGKTGIAYEQYF

clone size: .
V gene: TRBV5-1
J gene: TRBJ2-5
CDR3 protein: CASSLATSSGGNAGTQYF

clone size: .
V gene: TRBV6-5
J gene: TRBJ1-5
CDR3 protein: CASSYSRTGGQPQHF

clone size: .
V gene: TRBV7-9
J gene: TRBJ2-1
CDR3 protein: CASSLGRETEQFF

clone size: .
V gene: TRBV27
J gene: TRBJ2-2
CDR3 protein: CASSLGTSGTGELFF

clone size: few
V gene: TRBV7-2
J gene: TRBJ1-1
CDR3 protein: CASSKGALNTEAFF

clone size: .
V gene: TRBV19
J gene: TRBJ1-2
CDR3 protein: CASTQQVTNYGYTF

clone size: .
V gene: TRBV5-1
J gene: TRBJ2-3
CDR3 protein: CASSLVGTGTDTQYF

clone size: once
V gene: TRBV6-5
J gene: TRBJ1-1
CDR3 protein: CASRGLLGMNTEAFF

clone size: .
V gene: TRBV12-1
J gene: TRBJ2-1
CDR3 protein: CASSTSLGSSYNEQFF

clone size: .
V gene: TRBV7-9
J gene: TRBJ2-3
CDR3 protein: CASSLGQGAYF

clone size: .
V gene: TRBV29-1
J gene: TRBJ2-6
CDR3 protein: CSVRRSKCTFGANVLTF

clone size: .
V gene: TRBV6-5
J gene: TRBJ2-1
CDR3 protein: CASSSVGAYSEQFF

clone size: once
V gene: TRBV30
J gene: TRBJ2-1
CDR3 protein: CAWKLAAYNEQFF

clone size: few
V gene: TRBV9
J gene: TRBJ2-7
CDR3 protein: CASSVGPENYEQYF

clone size: .
V gene: TRBV25-1
J gene: TRBJ1-1
CDR3 protein: CASSEYKNTEAFF

clone size: .
V gene: TRBV10-3
J gene: TRBJ1-5
CDR3 protein: CAISDPEMGGNQPQHF

clone size: .
V gene: TRBV5-6
J gene: TRBJ1-1
CDR3 protein: CASSRQGAYTEAFF

clone size: .
V gene: TRBV5-1
J gene: TRBJ1-1
CDR3 protein: CASSLTGGLAEAFF

clone size: .
V gene: TRBV7-2
J gene: TRBJ1-5
CDR3 protein: CASSPGSYSNQPQHF

clone size: .
V gene: TRBV24-1
J gene: TRBJ2-6
CDR3 protein: CATSDRRAGANVLTF

clone size: .
V gene: TRBV24-1
J gene: TRBJ2-5
CDR3 protein: CATSRPRDEGTQYF

clone size: .
V gene: TRBV28
J gene: TRBJ2-3
CDR3 protein: CASIKQGADTQYF

clone size: .
V gene: TRBV7-9
J gene: TRBJ1-5
CDR3 protein: CASSSDIEPQHF

clone size: .
V gene: TRBV14
J gene: TRBJ2-1
CDR3 protein: CASSQGQGAINEQFF

clone size: .
V gene: TRBV3-1/TRBV3-2
J gene: TRBJ1-1
CDR3 protein: CASSQEAVNTEAFF

clone size: .
V gene: TRBV9
J gene: TRBJ2-3
CDR3 protein: CASSAQPRTGGGDTQYF

clone size: .
V gene: TRBV13
J gene: TRBJ1-4
CDR3 protein: CASSDTGTAGEKLFF

clone size: .
V gene: TRBV6-4
J gene: TRBJ2-6
CDR3 protein: CASRETGSGANVLTF

clone size: .
V gene: TRBV24-1
J gene: TRBJ2-1
CDR3 protein: CATSDWAGEEGQFF

clone size: once
V gene: TRBV28
J gene: TRBJ1-5
CDR3 protein: CASSMKPLVNQPQHF

clone size: .
V gene: TRBV19
J gene: TRBJ2-5
CDR3 protein: CASSPRTGRKETQYF

clone size: .
V gene: TRBV19
J gene: TRBJ1-6
CDR3 protein: CASSLDSSYNSPLHF

clone size: .
V gene: TRBV28
J gene: TRBJ1-6
CDR3 protein: CASKRVTETYNSPLHF

clone size: .
V gene: TRBV5-1
J gene: TRBJ2-2
CDR3 protein: CASSLYRSNTGELFF

clone size: .
V gene: TRBV29-1
J gene: TRBJ1-1
CDR3 protein: CSVMTGGTEAFF

clone size: .
V gene: TRBV6-5
J gene: TRBJ2-2
CDR3 protein: CASLDRVNTGELFF

clone size: .
V gene: TRBV9
J gene: TRBJ2-5
CDR3 protein: CASSIDRRGWETQYF

clone size: once
V gene: TRBV29-1
J gene: TRBJ1-5
CDR3 protein: CSVEEADSNQPQHF

clone size: .
V gene: TRBV28
J gene: TRBJ2-1
CDR3 protein: CASRPRTGARYNEQFF

clone size: .
V gene: TRBV6-5
J gene: TRBJ1-4
CDR3 protein: CASSYETGTNEKLFF

clone size: .
V gene: TRBV6-5
J gene: TRBJ2-7
CDR3 protein: CASTRVSHSYEQYF

clone size: .
V gene: TRBV27
J gene: TRBJ1-5
CDR3 protein: CASSLSMDLRGQPQHF

clone size: .
V gene: TRBV5-1
J gene: TRBJ1-1
CDR3 protein: CASSLERGRNTEAFF

clone size: .
V gene: TRBV5-5
J gene: TRBJ1-1
CDR3 protein: CASSLEGAGEAFF

clone size: once
V gene: TRBV11-2
J gene: TRBJ2-5
CDR3 protein: CASSSQRGYQETQYF

clone size: many
V gene: TRBV5-6
J gene: TRBJ1-2
CDR3 protein: CASSLQGRLGYTF

clone size: once
V gene: TRBV5-1
J gene: TRBJ2-5
CDR3 protein: CASSLPGLQETQYF

clone size: .
V gene: TRBV7-8
J gene: TRBJ2-1
CDR3 protein: CASSLRGLGNEQFF

clone size: .
V gene: TRBV5-1
J gene: TRBJ2-5
CDR3 protein: CASSLGLPDETQYF